This entry lists 30 T cell receptor beta chains sequenced from one sample in a study of T cell responses to AZD1222 COVID-19 vaccine (dated by TCRdb to 2020 to 2022). Per the publication, the time point label means: baseline before first vaccination. The protocol used for the library was the immunoSEQ multiplex PCR assay. This is the immuneACCESS table as TCRdb keeps it, with only in-frame sequences that have V and J called. A part of the clones is gone; compared with another copy, unresolved V genes explain less than half, and the rest is unexplained. The sample table holds approximately 84,000 clones, of which 75% to 90% were seen once. The leading ten clones occupy around 2% of the sample. The starting material was peripheral blood, obtained on day 0 of AZD1222 vaccination. All receptors derive from an adult in good health.

The chain combines TRBV5-6 with TRBJ2-7; maybe TRBD2 (5 bases). CDR3 length: 15 residues. V was clipped by 3 bases and J by 2 bases, with 15 bases between them. CDR1 and CDR2 from the germline V gene are SGHDT and YYEEEE. The CDR3 protein is CASSSAERSPYEQYF. DNA of the CDR3: TGTGCCAGCAGCTCGGCCGAGCGGAGCCCCTACGAGCAGTACTTC.

A single count supports this clone. The CDR3 sequence: CASSQDGQGYWEKLFF. As DNA, the CDR3 is TGTGCCAGCAGCCAAGACGGACAGGGATATTGGGAAAAACTGTTTTTT. This chain joins TRBV3-1 (or the pseudogene TRBV3-2) and TRBJ1-4, with 8 bases lining up with TRBD1. V shed 0 bases and J 8 bases; nucleotides not matched to a gene: 8. CDR1 and CDR2 from the germline V gene are LGHDT and YNNKEL (reference sequence). This CDR3 spans 16 amino acids.

This chain uses TRBV5-1 with TRBJ2-1, with D hard to call. CDR1 is SGHRS, CDR2 YFSETQ, per germline. The CDR3 loop spans 15 amino acids. The V end was cut by 1 base, the J end by 2 bases, with 10 bases between. CDR3 amino acids: CASSLTPGAYNEQFF. CDR3 DNA sequence: TGCGCCAGCAGCTTGACCCCGGGTGCCTACAATGAGCAGTTCTTC. Filled out from reference TRBV5-1 and TRBJ2-1, the complete variable domain reads KAGVTQTPRYLIKTRGQQVTLSCSPISGHRSVSWYQQTPGQGLQFLFEYFSETQRNKGNFPGRFSGRQFSNSRSEMNVSTLELGDSALYLCASSLTPGAYNEQFFGPGTRLTVL.

The chain links TRBV7-9 to TRBJ2-2; D is tentatively TRBD1 or TRBD2 (6 bases each). Germline-derived CDR1 and CDR2 are SEHNR and FQNEAQ (reference sequence). V gave up 4 bases and J gave up 5 bases, with 11 bases separating them. This CDR3 region has 14 residues. CDR3 DNA sequence: TGTGCCAGCAGCTCCCTAGGGGGGACCGGGGAGCTGTTTTTT. As protein: CASSSLGGTGELFF.

The chain links TRBV4-2 to TRBJ1-2, with D hard to call. V gave up 0 bases and J gave up 4 bases, with 9 bases separating them. Looked up from germline, CDR1 is LGHNA and CDR2 is YNFKEQ. This CDR3 region has 14 residues. The DNA of the CDR3 is TGTGCCAGCAGCCAAGATTTCAAGGGCTATGGCTACACCTTC. Encoded protein: CASSQDFKGYGYTF.

This clone came up once. The chain joins TRBV5-1 to TRBJ2-1, with a possible D match to TRBD1 (6 bases). Germline loops: CDR1 SGHRS, CDR2 YFSETQ. With 0 bases removed from V and 14 bases from J, the gap between germline ends came to 9 bases. This CDR3 has 11 residues. For the CDR3, the DNA is TGCGCCAGCAGCTTGGCGGACAGAAAGTTCTTC. This sequence encodes CASSLADRKFF.

The chain couples TRBV23-1 to TRBJ1-4; D call uncertain. TRBV23-1 is an ORF, with its function uncertain. The CDR3 runs to 15 residues. The ends were cut back, 0 bases at V and 2 bases at J, with 7 bases in the middle. CDR3 coding DNA: TGCGCCAGCAGTCAATCGTGGAGGACTAATGAAAAACTGTTTTTT. This translates into CASSQSWRTNEKLFF.

The gene calls are TRBV5-1 and TRBJ2-2; TRBD1 matches 8 bases. Losses at the gene ends were 0 bases for V and 1 base for J; bases not matched to a gene: 2. Germline assignment: CDR1 SGHRS and CDR2 YFSETQ. The CDR3 consists of 16 residues. The CDR3 protein is CASSLAGQGNTGELFF. Written as DNA, the CDR3 is TGCGCCAGCAGCTTGGCCGGACAGGGGAACACCGGGGAGCTGTTTTTT.

The V gene is TRBV4-2, the J gene TRBJ2-1, with TRBD2 matching 9 bases. CDR1 is LGHNA and CDR2 is YNFKEQ in the germline V gene. V was pared by 0 bases and J by 2 bases, with 11 bases of the junction left unmatched. The CDR3 is made up of 19 amino acids. CDR3 loop: CASSQDWLPSGVAYNEQFF. The CDR3 region has the DNA TGTGCCAGCAGCCAAGATTGGCTCCCTAGCGGGGTAGCCTACAATGAGCAGTTCTTC.

This clone was recorded only once. This chain uses TRBV5-8 with TRBJ2-2, with 7 bases that match TRBD2. CDR1 and CDR2 from the germline V gene are SGHTS and YDEGEE. The ends lost 2 bases at V and 3 bases at J; junction bases unmatched: 7. The CDR3 totals 16 residues. The CDR3: CASSFGGRSDTGELFF. CDR3 bases: TGTGCCAGCAGCTTTGGCGGGAGAAGTGACACCGGGGAGCTGTTTTTT.

This clone was detected a few times. The rearrangement links TRBV7-2 to TRBJ1-4; the D gene is possibly TRBD1 (5 bases). The germline V gene has CDR1 SGHTA and CDR2 FQGNSA. CDR3 length: 17 amino acids. Trimming cost V 5 bases and J 6 bases, with 22 bases left between them. The CDR3 nucleotides read TGTGCCAGCAGCCCACCCAGAAGGGGCGGTGTAGATGAAAAACTGTTTTTT. Its translation: CASSPPRRGGVDEKLFF.

The CDR3 reads CASSSTSGGDGEQFF. The CDR3 bases are TGCGCCAGCAGCTCGACTAGCGGAGGGGACGGTGAGCAGTTCTTC. The chain carries TRBV5-1 and TRBJ2-1, with 9 bases that match TRBD2. The germline V gene has CDR1 SGHRS and CDR2 YFSETQ. The CDR3 has 15 residues. V trimming: 3 bases; J trimming: 9 bases; junction bases outside the gene matches: 10.

The V and J genes are TRBV2 and TRBJ1-2, with TRBD1 matching over 7 bases. Germline loops: CDR1 SNHLY, CDR2 FYNNEI. The V segment lost 6 bases and the J segment 4 bases; nucleotides outside the gene matches: 2. The CDR3 contains 12 residues. The CDR3 here is CASRGTVYGYTF. CDR3 nucleotide sequence: TGTGCCAGCAGAGGGACAGTCTATGGCTACACCTTC.

This clone has a single count. This chain joins TRBV11-2 and TRBJ2-7; D gene uncertain. The CDR3 contains 13 residues. Germline V gene sequence: CDR1 SGHAT, CDR2 FQNNGV. V dropped 0 bases and J dropped 3 bases, with 6 bases sitting between them. The CDR3 sequence is CASSLESFYEQYF. CDR3 DNA: TGTGCCAGCAGCTTAGAATCCTTCTACGAGCAGTACTTC.

The CDR3: CASSSSGFEQFF. The CDR3 bases are TGTGCCAGCAGCTCATCGGGGTTTGAGCAGTTCTTC. The chain couples TRBV11-3 to TRBJ2-1, with D tentatively TRBD2 (5 bases). Germline CDR1 reads SGHNT; CDR2 reads YENEEA. The CDR3 extends over 12 amino acids. V was cut by 4 bases and J by 9 bases, with 10 bases left in between.

This chain connects TRBV6-2 or TRBV6-3 to TRBJ1-1; D uncertain. Germline-derived CDR1 and CDR2 are MNHEY and SVGEGT. Trimming took 0 bases from V and 11 from J, leaving 28 bases between them. The CDR3 sequence is 18 residues long. The CDR3 region is CASSYSSTASSLMDEAFF. In DNA, the CDR3 is TGTGCCAGCAGTTACTCGAGTACGGCGAGCAGTTTGATGGACGAGGCTTTCTTT.

This chain uses TRBV19 with TRBJ2-7; the match to TRBD2 covers 7 bases. Germline V CDR1 and CDR2: LNHDA, SQIVND (reference sequence). CDR3 length equals 14 residues. With V trimmed by 5 bases and J by 2 bases, 6 bases remained unmatched. The CDR3 DNA reads as TGTGCCAGTAGTTCCGCGGGGGACCCCTACGAGCAGTACTTC. As protein: CASSSAGDPYEQYF. The entire variable domain, with the rest obtained from reference TRBV19 and TRBJ2-7, is as follows: DGGITQSPKYLFRKEGQNVTLSCEQNLNHDAMYWYRQDPGQGLRLIYYSQIVNDFQKGDIAEGYSVSREKKESFPLTVTSAQKNPTAFYLCASSSAGDPYEQYFGPGTRLTVT.

This clone was detected only a few times. V and J are TRBV4-2 and TRBJ2-1; no clear D gene. This CDR3 contains 13 residues. With 1 base removed from V and 9 bases from J, the gap between germline ends came to 10 bases. Germline CDR1 LGHNA, CDR2 YNFKEQ. The CDR3 sequence is CASSQVMWGEQFF. The CDR3 DNA reads as TGTGCCAGCAGCCAAGTTATGTGGGGTGAGCAGTTCTTC.

The genes are TRBV7-3 and TRBJ2-5; D may be TRBD2 (6 bases). CDR1 SGHTA and CDR2 FQGTGA come from the germline V gene. The V end lost 5 bases, the J end lost 1 base, and 8 bases lay between the germline ends. This CDR3 is 13 amino acids long. The CDR3 DNA follows: TGTGCCAGCAGCCGCGGGACCCAAGAGACCCAGTACTTC. It specifies CASSRGTQETQYF.

This clone showed up just a few times. The chain couples TRBV3-1 (or the pseudogene TRBV3-2) to TRBJ1-1; D gene ambiguous. This CDR3 is 16 amino acids long. Between the trimmed V and J ends, which lost 0 bases and 0 bases, there was a span of 11 bases. From germline, CDR1 is LGHDT and CDR2 YNNKEL (reference sequence). The CDR3 nucleotides read TGTGCCAGCAGCCAAGATTTAACAGCGATGAACACTGAAGCTTTCTTT. This gives the protein CASSQDLTAMNTEAFF.

The J gene is TRBJ1-1, the V gene TRBV7-2; D call uncertain. The CDR3 is made up of 14 amino acids. Trimming removed 3 bases from V and 1 base from J, with 9 bases in between. Looked up from germline, CDR1 is SGHTA and CDR2 is FQGNSA. The CDR3 nucleotides read TGTGCCAGCAGCTTCAAGGGAGGGAACACTGAAGCTTTCTTT. It codes for CASSFKGGNTEAFF.

The genes are TRBV5-1 and TRBJ1-1; 7 positions agree with TRBD1. Germline V lookup: CDR1 SGHRS, CDR2 YFSETQ. The CDR3 length is 14 residues. After removal of 5 bases from V and 6 bases from J, the junction contained 10 bases not matched to a gene. The DNA of the CDR3 is TGCGCCAGCAGTCCCGGGACAGCGTCCCCTGAAGCTTTCTTT. Protein product: CASSPGTASPEAFF.

This chain joins TRBV10-3 and TRBJ2-1; 9 bases align to TRBD1. V shed 4 bases, J shed 7 bases, and the junction held 11 bases outside the gene matches. The CDR3 loop spans 16 amino acids. Germline CDR1 reads ENHRY; CDR2 reads SYGVKD. CDR3 amino acids: CAISVLTGTGNNEQFF. The CDR3 nucleotides read TGTGCCATCAGTGTACTAACCGGGACAGGGAATAATGAGCAGTTCTTC.

The rearrangement links TRBV5-6 to TRBJ1-3, with D perhaps TRBD1 (6 bases). The ends were cut back, 2 bases at V and 2 bases at J, with 14 bases in the middle. This CDR3 region has 16 residues. Germline loops: CDR1 SGHDT, CDR2 YYEEEE. CDR3 protein: CASSLSPTGTGNTIYF. CDR3 bases: TGTGCCAGCAGCTTATCCCCTACAGGGACTGGAAACACCATATATTTT. The whole variable domain, remainder taken from reference TRBV5-6 and TRBJ1-3, is DAGVTQSPTHLIKTRGQQVTLRCSPKSGHDTVSWYQQALGQGPQFIFQYYEEEERQRGNFPDRFSGHQFPNYSSELNVNALLLGDSALYLCASSLSPTGTGNTIYFGEGSWLTVV.

The V gene is TRBV7-9, the J gene TRBJ1-4, with unresolved D. The CDR3 is 12 residues long. Germline lookup yields CDR1 SEHNR and CDR2 FQNEAQ (reference sequence). Trimming shortened V by 9 bases and J by 6 bases, and 11 bases separated the two germline ends. As DNA, the CDR3 is TGTGCCAGTGCCTCGGACCATGAAAAACTGTTTTTT. Residues: CASASDHEKLFF.

This chain uses TRBV7-2 with TRBJ2-7, with 11 positions matching TRBD2. The CDR3 contains 15 residues. The V gene's germline CDR1 is SGHTA and CDR2 FQGNSA. V shed 1 base and J 4 bases; nucleotides not matched to a gene: 3. The CDR3 reads CASSLGTSGGYEQYF. The CDR3 DNA reads as TGTGCCAGCAGCTTAGGAACTAGCGGGGGTTACGAGCAGTACTTC.

This clone was detected once. The chain recombines TRBV6-5 with TRBJ2-7; 9 nucleotides align to TRBD2. Losses at the gene ends were 7 bases for V and 5 bases for J; bases not matched to a gene: 12. CDR1 and CDR2 (germline): MNHEY, SVGAGI. The CDR3 spans 15 residues. The CDR3 loop is CASTLHGASGDEQYF. CDR3 nucleotide sequence: TGTGCCAGCACTCTCCACGGGGCTAGCGGGGACGAGCAGTACTTC.

The chain couples TRBV11-2 to TRBJ2-1; no firm D call. V was cut by 6 bases and J by 10 bases, with 16 bases left in between. Germline V lookup: CDR1 SGHAT, CDR2 FQNNGV. The CDR3 runs to 13 residues. For the CDR3, the DNA is TGTGCCAGCAGACTCGGCCGCACCGCCGAGCAGTTCTTC. Translation: CASRLGRTAEQFF.

V gene TRBV29-1 combines with J gene TRBJ1-1; D is perhaps TRBD1 (5 bases). Germline V CDR1 and CDR2: SQVTM, ANQGSEA. V shed 3 bases and J shed 8 bases, with 10 bases lying between them. The CDR3 is 11 residues long. The CDR3 DNA follows: TGCAGCGTTGATTGGGGGGACGAAGCTTTCTTT. Its translation is CSVDWGDEAFF.

The table lists this clone with a count of one. The gene calls are TRBV14 and TRBJ1-2; a possible D gene is TRBD1 (5 bases). Germline V gene sequence: CDR1 SGHDN, CDR2 FVKESK. CDR3 length equals 12 residues. Deletions cut 0 bases from V and 8 bases from J, with 7 bases between. CDR3 loop: CASSQDGDGYTF. The CDR3 DNA sequence: TGTGCCAGCAGCCAAGATGGGGACGGCTACACCTTC.